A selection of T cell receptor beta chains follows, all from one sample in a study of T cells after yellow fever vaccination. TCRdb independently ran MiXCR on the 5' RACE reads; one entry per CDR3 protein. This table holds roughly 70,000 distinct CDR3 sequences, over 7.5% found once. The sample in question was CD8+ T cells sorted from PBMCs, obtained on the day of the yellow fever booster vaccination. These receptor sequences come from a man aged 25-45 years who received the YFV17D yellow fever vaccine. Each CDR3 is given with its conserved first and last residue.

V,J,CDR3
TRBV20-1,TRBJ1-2,CSANEWQDYGYTF
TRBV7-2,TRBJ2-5,CASSLGLSGSLQETQYF
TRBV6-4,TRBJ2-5,CASSTYTIGRDREQETQYF
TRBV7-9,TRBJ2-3,CASCRGGVDTQYF
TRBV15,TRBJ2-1,CATRVFPEEQFF
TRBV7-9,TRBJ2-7,CASRLAGNEQYF
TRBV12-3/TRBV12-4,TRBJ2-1,CASSLGGLGVYNEQFF
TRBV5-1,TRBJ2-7,CASSLAERGSIYEQYF
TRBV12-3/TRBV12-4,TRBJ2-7,CASSLEDRSHEQYF
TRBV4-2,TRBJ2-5,CASSILGERDQETQYF
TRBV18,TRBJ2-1,CASSQAGTSPEGFF
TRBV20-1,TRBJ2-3,CCAKNPGGGPWDTQYF
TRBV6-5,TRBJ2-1,CASSFSRTGHTNEQFF
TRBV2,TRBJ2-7,CASSGTGVEQYF
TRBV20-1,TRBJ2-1,CSARDQGYNEQFF
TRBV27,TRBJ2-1,CASSFVGPFQDEQFF
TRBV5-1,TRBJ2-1,CASSLAIPGFATYNNEQFF
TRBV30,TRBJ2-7,CAWSSGGGPLASDF
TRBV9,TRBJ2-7,CASSVEGLSYEQYF
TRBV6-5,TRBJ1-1,CASSYSQQSEAFF
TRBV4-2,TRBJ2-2,CASSETGPRGELFF
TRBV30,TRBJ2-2,CAWSAGLAATGELFF
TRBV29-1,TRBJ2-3,CSVEEGYSAAGSPGQYF
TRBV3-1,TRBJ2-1,CASSQASPSGRNEQFF
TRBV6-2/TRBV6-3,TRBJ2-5,CASSYPVGSGQETQYF
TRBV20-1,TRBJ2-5,CSALLTGGKTQYF